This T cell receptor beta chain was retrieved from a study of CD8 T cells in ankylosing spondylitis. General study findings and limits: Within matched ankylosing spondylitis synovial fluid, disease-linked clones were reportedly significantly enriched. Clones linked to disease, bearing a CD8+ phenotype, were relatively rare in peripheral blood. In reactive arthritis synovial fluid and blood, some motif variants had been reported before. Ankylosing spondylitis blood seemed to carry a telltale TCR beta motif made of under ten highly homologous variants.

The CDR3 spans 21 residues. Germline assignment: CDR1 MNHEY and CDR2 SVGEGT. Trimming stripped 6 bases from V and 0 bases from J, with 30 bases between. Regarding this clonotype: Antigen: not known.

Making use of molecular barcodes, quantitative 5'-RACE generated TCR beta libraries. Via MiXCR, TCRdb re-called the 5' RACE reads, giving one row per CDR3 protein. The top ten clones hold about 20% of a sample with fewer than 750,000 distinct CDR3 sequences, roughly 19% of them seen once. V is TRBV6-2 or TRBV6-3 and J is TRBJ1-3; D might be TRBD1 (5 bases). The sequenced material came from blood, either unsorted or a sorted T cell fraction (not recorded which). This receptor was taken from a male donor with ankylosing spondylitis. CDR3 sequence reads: CASSPPTPDSYRFPSGNTIYF. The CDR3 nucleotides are TGTGCCAGCAGCCCCCCCACCCCCGACTCTTACAGGTTCCCCTCTGGAAACACCATATATTTT.